These 20 T cell receptor beta chains came from one sample sequenced in a study of T cells expressing NK-cell markers. TCRdb re-called the 5' RACE reads, yielding one record per CDR3 amino acid sequence without DNA. The table lists fewer than 400,000 distinct CDR3 sequences. Sequenced material: blood T cells: a sorted CD56 or NKG2C T cell subset, CD4+ or CD8+ T cells, or bulk PBMC T cells (not recorded which). The receptors here all came from a woman aged 45-60 years in good health.

This sequence joins TRBV9 and TRBJ1-1; with no DNA, the TCRdb D assignment of TRBD1 cannot be verified. This CDR3 has 12 residues. In germline, CDR1 is SGDLS, CDR2 YYNGEE. CDR3 amino acids: CASSVDGGRAFF.

The V and J genes are TRBV30 and TRBJ1-5. Per the germline V gene, CDR1 is GTSNPN and CDR2 is SVGIG (reference sequence). The CDR3 consists of 14 residues. The CDR3 reads CAWTLGVGNQPQHF.

The chain carries TRBV12-3 or TRBV12-4 and TRBJ1-2. The CDR3 is 12 residues long. This CDR3 reads CASSGGLYGYTF.

V gene TRBV25-1 combines with J gene TRBJ2-1; TCRdb's D call, TRBD1, is unchecked because there is no DNA. The germline gives CDR1 MGHDK, CDR2 SYGVNS. This CDR3 has 14 amino acids. CDR3 sequence: CASSLGPPLNEQFF.

The chain joins TRBV11-2 to TRBJ2-3. This CDR3 has 14 residues. Looked up from germline, CDR1 is SGHAT and CDR2 is FQNNGV. The CDR3 loop is CASNHGRLTDTQYF.

The rearrangement joins TRBV12-3 or TRBV12-4 to TRBJ2-4; TCRdb's D call, TRBD2, is unchecked because there is no DNA. The CDR3 contains 11 residues. CDR3: CASGRGDIQYF.

The chain employs TRBV11-2 and TRBJ2-6. CDR3 length: 15 residues. The germline V gene has CDR1 SGHAT and CDR2 FQNNGV. CDR3 region: CASSLEWSGANVLTF.

V gene TRBV6-2 or TRBV6-3 combines with J gene TRBJ1-2. The CDR3 has 12 amino acids. CDR1 and CDR2 (germline): MNHEY, SVGEGT. CDR3 sequence: CASRTIFYGYTF.

V gene TRBV28 combines with J gene TRBJ1-2. Looked up from germline, CDR1 is MDHEN and CDR2 is SYDVKM. The CDR3 covers 14 residues. The CDR3 is CASSLRGPAYGYTF.

The chain carries TRBV6-1 and TRBJ2-5; as DNA is missing, the TRBD1 call by TCRdb cannot be tested. This CDR3 has 14 residues. Looked up from germline, CDR1 is MNHNS and CDR2 is SASEGT. The CDR3 region is CASSGWGDGETQYF.

The chain links TRBV29-1 to TRBJ2-3; absent DNA, TCRdb's TRBD1 call cannot be checked. In germline, CDR1 is SQVTM, CDR2 ANQGSEA. The CDR3 loop spans 13 amino acids. CDR3 region: CSVAEGPTDTQYF.

V usage is TRBV5-1 and J usage is TRBJ2-2; with no DNA, the TCRdb D assignment of TRBD2 cannot be verified. The length of the CDR3 is 17 residues. The germline V gene encodes CDR1 SGHRS and CDR2 YFSETQ. This CDR3 reads CASSLTLAGLNTGELFF. The whole variable domain, remainder taken from reference TRBV5-1 and TRBJ2-2, is KAGVTQTPRYLIKTRGQQVTLSCSPISGHRSVSWYQQTPGQGLQFLFEYFSETQRNKGNFPGRFSGRQFSNSRSEMNVSTLELGDSALYLCASSLTLAGLNTGELFFGEGSRLTVL.

This sequence joins TRBV12-3 or TRBV12-4 and TRBJ1-1; the D call of TRBD1 rests on TCRdb alone, since no DNA is present to check it. The CDR3 consists of 16 residues. The CDR3 loop reads CARSPKQEGGDTEAFF.

The chain is built from TRBV5-5 and TRBJ2-1; the D gene TCRdb calls, TRBD1, cannot be checked with no DNA. The CDR3 totals 15 residues. Germline V gene lookup returns CDR1 SGHKS and CDR2 YYEKEE (reference sequence). The CDR3 here is CASSLDPGTYNEQFF.

The rearrangement joins TRBV20-1 to TRBJ2-3; TCRdb's D call, TRBD1, is unchecked because there is no DNA. This CDR3 has 14 residues. Germline loops: CDR1 DFQATT, CDR2 SNEGSKA (reference sequence). CDR3 sequence reads: CSARKGARTDTQYF.

The V and J genes are TRBV19 and TRBJ2-1. The germline gives CDR1 LNHDA, CDR2 SQIVND (reference sequence). CDR3 length: 13 amino acids. The CDR3 sequence: CASSIRRLDEQFF.

The chain joins TRBV12-3 or TRBV12-4 to TRBJ2-1; absent DNA, TCRdb's TRBD1 call cannot be checked. The CDR3 is 12 amino acids. The CDR3 sequence is CASSFIRGTQFF.

J is TRBJ1-2 and V is TRBV2. The CDR3 extends over 15 amino acids. Per germline, CDR1 SNHLY and CDR2 FYNNEI. CDR3 protein: CASSEAPKPDRGYTF.

V gene TRBV6-4 combines with J gene TRBJ2-1. The CDR3 consists of 15 residues. CDR1 MRHNA and CDR2 SNTAGT come from the germline V gene. This chain's CDR3 is CASSDSSGSYNEQFF.

This chain connects TRBV14 to TRBJ2-6; TCRdb gives TRBD1 as the D gene, but with no DNA this cannot be confirmed. This CDR3 is 18 amino acids long. Germline V gives CDR1 SGHDN, CDR2 FVKESK. The CDR3 loop is CASSTRTGQDPGANVLTF.